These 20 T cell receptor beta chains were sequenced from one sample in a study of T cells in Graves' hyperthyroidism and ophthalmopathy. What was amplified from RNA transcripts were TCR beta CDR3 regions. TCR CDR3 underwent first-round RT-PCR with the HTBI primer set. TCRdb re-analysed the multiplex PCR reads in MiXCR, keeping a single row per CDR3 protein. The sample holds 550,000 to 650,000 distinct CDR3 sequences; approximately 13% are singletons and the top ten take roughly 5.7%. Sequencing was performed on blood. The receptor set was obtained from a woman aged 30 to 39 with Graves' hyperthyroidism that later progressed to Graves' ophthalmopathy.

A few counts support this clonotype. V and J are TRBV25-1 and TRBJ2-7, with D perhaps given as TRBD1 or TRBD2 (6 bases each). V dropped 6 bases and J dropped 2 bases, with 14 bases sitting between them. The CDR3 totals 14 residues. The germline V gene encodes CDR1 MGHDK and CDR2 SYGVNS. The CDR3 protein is CASRETGGTYEQYF. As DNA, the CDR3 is TGTGCCAGCAGAGAGACAGGAGGGACCTACGAGCAGTACTTC.

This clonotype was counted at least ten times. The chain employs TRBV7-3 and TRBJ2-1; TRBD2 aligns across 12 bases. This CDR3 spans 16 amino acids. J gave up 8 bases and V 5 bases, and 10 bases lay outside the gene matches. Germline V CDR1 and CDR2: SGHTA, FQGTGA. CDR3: CASSPETSGSPHEQFF. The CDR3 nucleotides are TGTGCCAGCAGCCCCGAGACTAGCGGGAGCCCTCATGAGCAGTTCTTC.

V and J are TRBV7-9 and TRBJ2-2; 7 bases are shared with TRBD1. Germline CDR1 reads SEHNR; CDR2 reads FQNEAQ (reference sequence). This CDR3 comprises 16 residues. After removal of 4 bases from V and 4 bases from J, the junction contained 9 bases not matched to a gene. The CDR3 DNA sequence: TGTGCCAGCAGCTCCTTCGGGACAGACCTCACCGGGGAGCTGTTTTTT. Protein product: CASSSFGTDLTGELFF.

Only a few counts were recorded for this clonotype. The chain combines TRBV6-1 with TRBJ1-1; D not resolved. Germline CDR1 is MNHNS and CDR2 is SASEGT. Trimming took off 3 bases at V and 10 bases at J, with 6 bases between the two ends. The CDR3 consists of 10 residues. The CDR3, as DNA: TGTGCCAGCAGTGATTATGTAGCTTTCTTT. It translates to CASSDYVAFF.

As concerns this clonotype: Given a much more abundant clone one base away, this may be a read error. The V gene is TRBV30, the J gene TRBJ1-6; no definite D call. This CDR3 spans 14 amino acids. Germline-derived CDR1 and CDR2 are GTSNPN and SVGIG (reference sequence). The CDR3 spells CAWSVQLNYSPRHF. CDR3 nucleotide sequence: TGTGCCTGGAGTGTGCAGCTAAACTATTCACCCCGCCACTTT.

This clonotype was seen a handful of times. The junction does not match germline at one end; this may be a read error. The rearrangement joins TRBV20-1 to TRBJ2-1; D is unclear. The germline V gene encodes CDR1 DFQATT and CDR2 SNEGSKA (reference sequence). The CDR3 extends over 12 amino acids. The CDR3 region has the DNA TGCAGTGCTGCGATGGGTACGCAGGTGGAAATCTTC. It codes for CSAAMGTQVEIF.

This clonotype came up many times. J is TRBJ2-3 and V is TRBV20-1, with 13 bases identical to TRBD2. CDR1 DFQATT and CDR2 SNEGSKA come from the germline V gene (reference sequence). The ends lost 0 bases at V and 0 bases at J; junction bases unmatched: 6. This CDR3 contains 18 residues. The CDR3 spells CSARDLGLAGVSTDTQYF. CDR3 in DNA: TGCAGTGCTAGAGATCTTGGACTAGCGGGAGTTAGCACAGATACGCAGTATTTT.

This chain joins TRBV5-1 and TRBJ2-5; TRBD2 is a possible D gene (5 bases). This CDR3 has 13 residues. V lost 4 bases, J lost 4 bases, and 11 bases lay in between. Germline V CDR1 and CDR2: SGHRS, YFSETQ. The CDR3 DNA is TGCGCCAGCAGCGGCCTCCGGGGAGAGACCCAGTACTTC. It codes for CASSGLRGETQYF. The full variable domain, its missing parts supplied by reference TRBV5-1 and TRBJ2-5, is KAGVTQTPRYLIKTRGQQVTLSCSPISGHRSVSWYQQTPGQGLQFLFEYFSETQRNKGNFPGRFSGRQFSNSRSEMNVSTLELGDSALYLCASSGLRGETQYFGPGTRLLVL.

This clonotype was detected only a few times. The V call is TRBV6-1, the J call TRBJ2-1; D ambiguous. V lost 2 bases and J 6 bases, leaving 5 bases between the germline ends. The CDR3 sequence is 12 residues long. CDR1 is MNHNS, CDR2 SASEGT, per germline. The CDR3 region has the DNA TGTGCCAGCAGTGAATTTAGCAATGAGCAGTTCTTC. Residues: CASSEFSNEQFF.

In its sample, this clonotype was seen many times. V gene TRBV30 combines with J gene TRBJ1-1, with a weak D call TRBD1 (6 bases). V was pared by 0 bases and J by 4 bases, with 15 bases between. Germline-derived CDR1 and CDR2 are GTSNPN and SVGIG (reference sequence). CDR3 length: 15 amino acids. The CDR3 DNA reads TGTGCCTGGAGTGTGGGGGGCGCGAGGGTCACTGAAGCTTTCTTT. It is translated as CAWSVGGARVTEAFF.

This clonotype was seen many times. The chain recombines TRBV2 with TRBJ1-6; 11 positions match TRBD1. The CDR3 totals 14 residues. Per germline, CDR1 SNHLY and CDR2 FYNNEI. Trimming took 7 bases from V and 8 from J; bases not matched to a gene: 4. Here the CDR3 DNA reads TGTGCCAGCACCATGGGACAGGGGGATTCACCCCTCCACTTT. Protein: CASTMGQGDSPLHF.

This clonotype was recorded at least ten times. The DNA of the CDR3 is TGTGCCAGCAGCTTAGGTCCGAGGCTAGCGGGAACAGATACGCAGTATTTT. Encoded protein: CASSLGPRLAGTDTQYF. The J gene is TRBJ2-3, the V gene TRBV7-2; 9 bases line up with TRBD2. CDR3 size: 17 residues. Germline CDR1 reads SGHTA; CDR2 reads FQGNSA. Losses at the gene ends were 1 base for V and 3 bases for J; bases not matched to a gene: 8.

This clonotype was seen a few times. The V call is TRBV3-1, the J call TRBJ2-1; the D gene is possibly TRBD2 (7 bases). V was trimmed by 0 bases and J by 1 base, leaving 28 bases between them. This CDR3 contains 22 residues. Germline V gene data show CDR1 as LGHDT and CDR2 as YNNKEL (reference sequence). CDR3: CASSQDRIWAGVWEGSYNEQFF. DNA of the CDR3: TGTGCCAGCAGCCAAGATAGGATATGGGCAGGGGTGTGGGAGGGGTCCTACAATGAGCAGTTCTTC.

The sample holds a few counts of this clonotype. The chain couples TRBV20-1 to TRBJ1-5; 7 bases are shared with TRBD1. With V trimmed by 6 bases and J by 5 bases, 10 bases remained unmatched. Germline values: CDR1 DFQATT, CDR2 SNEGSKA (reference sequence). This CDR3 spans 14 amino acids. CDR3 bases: TGCAGTGCCCAGCCGACAGGGAGCTATCAGCCCCAGCATTTT. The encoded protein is CSAQPTGSYQPQHF.

CDR3 sequence reads: CASSARGARQPQHF. The CDR3, as DNA: TGTGCCAGCAGCGCCCGGGGGGCAAGGCAGCCCCAGCATTTT. The chain has TRBV9 and TRBJ1-5, with TRBD1 as a possible D gene (6 bases). The CDR3 sequence is 14 residues long. V lost 3 bases to trimming and J lost 7 bases, with 14 bases between them. Germline CDR1 reads SGDLS; CDR2 reads YYNGEE.

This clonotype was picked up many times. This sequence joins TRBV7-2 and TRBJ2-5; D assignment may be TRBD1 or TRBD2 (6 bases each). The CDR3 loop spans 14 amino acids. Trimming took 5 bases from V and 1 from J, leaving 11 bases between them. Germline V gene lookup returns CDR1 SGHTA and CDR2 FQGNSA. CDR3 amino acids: CASSPRDIQETQYF. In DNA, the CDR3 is TGTGCCAGCAGCCCGCGGGACATCCAAGAGACCCAGTACTTC.

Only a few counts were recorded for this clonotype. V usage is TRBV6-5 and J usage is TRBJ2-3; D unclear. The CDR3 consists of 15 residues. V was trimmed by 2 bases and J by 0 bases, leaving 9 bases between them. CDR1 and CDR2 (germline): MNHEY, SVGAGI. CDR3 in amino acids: CASSYGVTSTDTQYF. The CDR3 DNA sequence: TGTGCCAGCAGTTACGGGGTCACCAGCACAGATACGCAGTATTTT.

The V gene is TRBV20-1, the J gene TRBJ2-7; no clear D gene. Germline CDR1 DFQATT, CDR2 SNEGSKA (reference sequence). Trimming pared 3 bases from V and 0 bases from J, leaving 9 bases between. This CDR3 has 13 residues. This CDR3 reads CSARATSSYEQYF. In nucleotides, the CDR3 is TGCAGTGCTAGGGCCACCTCCTCCTACGAGCAGTACTTC.

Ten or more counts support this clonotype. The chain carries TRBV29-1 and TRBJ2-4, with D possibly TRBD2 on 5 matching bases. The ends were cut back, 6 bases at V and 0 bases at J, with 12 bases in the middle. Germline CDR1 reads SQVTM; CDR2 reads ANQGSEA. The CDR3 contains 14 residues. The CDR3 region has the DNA TGCAGCGTCGTAGCGAGGCTAGCCAAAAACATTCAGTACTTC. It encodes CSVVARLAKNIQYF.

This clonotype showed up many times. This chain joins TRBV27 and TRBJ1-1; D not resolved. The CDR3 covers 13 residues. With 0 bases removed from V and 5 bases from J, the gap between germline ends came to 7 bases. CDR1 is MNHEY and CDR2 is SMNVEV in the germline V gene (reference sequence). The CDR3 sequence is CASSLSGWTEAFF. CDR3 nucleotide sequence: TGTGCCAGCAGTTTATCCGGGTGGACTGAAGCTTTCTTT.